Sequencing of this TCR beta chain was carried out in a study of blood T cell repertoires in COVID-19. This CDR3 is 15 amino acids long. The V gene's germline CDR1 is LNHDA and CDR2 SQIVND (reference sequence). J gave up 4 bases and V 0 bases, and 4 bases lay outside the gene matches. Sequencing was performed with immunoSEQ multiplex PCR; in TCRdb, only in-frame clones are kept and a portion is missing. The table includes about 280,000 clones, around 85% detected once. This clonotype was sampled from a woman in her 50s who had recovered from COVID-19. Sequenced input: PBMCs or T cells enriched from blood (not recorded which). The chain links TRBV19 to TRBJ1-1; TRBD1 matches 8 bases. The CDR3 sequence is CASSIDRTGFTEAFF. CDR3 nucleotides: TGTGCCAGTAGTATAGACCGGACAGGGTTCACTGAAGCTTTCTTT.